This T cell receptor (beta chain) derives from a study of a mutant IDH1 vaccine in newly diagnosed glioma. The wider study: There were 62.5% males and around 40% females among treated patients, whose mean age was about 44 years. V12 occurred at week 35 and V13 at week 47. Previous treatment comprised radiotherapy, temozolomide, or both, mostly both.

Germline V gene lookup returns CDR1 SGHRS and CDR2 YFSETQ. The CDR3 spans 14 residues. V lost 4 bases and J lost 8; bases outside the gene matches: 8. Concerning this clone: The antigen is unknown.

Assay used: immunoSEQ multiplex PCR; TCRdb lists only in-frame clones, some missing. The top ten hold 9.5% to 15% of the sample, which has fewer than 90,000 clones, roughly 80% seen once. Time point: week 35, safety follow-up. A single vaccine dose contained 300 ug of mutant IDH1 20-mer peptide, and topical imiquimod was used with it. This sequence joins TRBV5-1 and TRBJ1-2; 10 nucleotides line up with TRBD1. The sample consisted of PBMCs, taken from a glioma patient whose treatment included an IDH1 peptide vaccine. The receptor was derived from a man aged 18 to 30 with glioma. CDR3 sequence reads: CASSRGDRGLGYTF. DNA of the CDR3: TGCGCCAGCAGCCGGGGCGACAGGGGGCTCGGCTACACCTTC.